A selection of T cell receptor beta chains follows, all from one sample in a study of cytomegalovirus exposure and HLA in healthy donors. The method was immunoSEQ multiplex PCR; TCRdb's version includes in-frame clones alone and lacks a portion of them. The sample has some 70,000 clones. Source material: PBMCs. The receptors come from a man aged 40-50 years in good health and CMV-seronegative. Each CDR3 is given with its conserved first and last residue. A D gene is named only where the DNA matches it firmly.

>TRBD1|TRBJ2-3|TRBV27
TGTGCCAGCAGTTTAGGGGTACAGGGGTCAGATACGCAGTATTTT
CASSLGVQGSDTQYF
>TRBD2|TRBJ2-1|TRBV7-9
TGTGCCAGCAGCGCCACGGGGGGTCATGAGCAGTTCTTC
CASSATGGHEQFF
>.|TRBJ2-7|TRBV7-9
TGTGCCAGCAGATCAACGGGGAACCCGCCCTCCTACGAGCAGTACTTC
CASRSTGNPPSYEQYF
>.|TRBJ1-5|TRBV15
TGTGCCACCAGCAGAGATAGGACAACAAATCAGCCCCAGCATTTT
CATSRDRTTNQPQHF
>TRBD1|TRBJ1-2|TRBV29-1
TGCAGCGTAGCTACGACAGGGGCTGGCTATGGCTACACCTTC
CSVATTGAGYGYTF
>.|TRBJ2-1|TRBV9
TGTGCCAGCAGCGTAGTAGCGTTGGTTGGGGATGAGCAGTTCTTC
CASSVVALVGDEQFF
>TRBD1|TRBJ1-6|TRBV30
TGTGCCTGGAACCTACCATGGGACAGAGATTCACCCCTCCACTTT
CAWNLPWDRDSPLHF
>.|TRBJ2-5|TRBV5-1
TGCGCCAGCAGCCTAACAGGGTCGAACCTTCAAGAGACCCAGTACTTC
CASSLTGSNLQETQYF
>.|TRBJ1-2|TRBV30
TGTGCCTGGACTGGACTTTATGGCTACACCTTC
CAWTGLYGYTF
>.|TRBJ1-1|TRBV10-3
TGTGCCATCAGTGAGGCAGGGGCGCTGAACACTGAAGCTTTCTTT
CAISEAGALNTEAFF
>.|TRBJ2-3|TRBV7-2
TGTGCCAGCAGCTTATTACGTCGAGGCAGGGGAACCACAGATACGCAGTATTTT
CASSLLRRGRGTTDTQYF
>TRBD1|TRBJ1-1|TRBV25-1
TGTGCCAGCAGTGACCCGGGACAGGGCGACACTGAAGCTTTCTTT
CASSDPGQGDTEAFF
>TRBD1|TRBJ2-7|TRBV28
TGTGCCACTGGCAGGGGGTCCTCCTACGAGCAGTACTTC
CATGRGSSYEQYF